This TCR beta chain was recovered during a study of T cell responses to AZD1222 COVID-19 vaccine (dated by TCRdb to the early 2020s). About the full investigation: AZD1222 recipients whose second dose came at about 4 weeks and those whose second dose came at about 12 weeks were combined into one group, since spike-specific TCR depth and breadth did not differ between the two schedules. Trial participants were enrolled by age into 18-55, 56-69 and 70-plus year subgroups, with roughly 160, 29 and 62 TCR-sequenced participants respectively. TCR sequencing covered 233 trial participants: roughly 200 given two doses of AZD1222 and around 25 given two doses of MenACWY control vaccine.

The CDR3 regions of human TCRbeta chains were analyzed by immunosequencing. Under the source paper's analysis protocol: TCRs in the repertoires were matched against a reference library of SARS-CoV-2-specific TCRs that had been generated with the MIRA antigen-specificity platform. Breadth was defined as the fraction of unique TCRs that were SARS-CoV-2-associated. Depth was defined as the fraction of total T cells that were SARS-CoV-2-associated. Using the MIRA data, every spike-specific TCR was mapped to the spike region that the TCR reacted to and assigned to either a CD4 or a CD8 class. Log10-transformed breadth and depth values were compared by one-way ANOVA with Sidak's multiple comparisons tests. TCRdb provides this immuneACCESS table in a form limited to in-frame rearrangements. Some clones are lacking; in checked studies, under half of them reflect an unresolved V gene, and why the rest are absent is not known. The V and J calls and clone size are taken from that table; D and trimming were inferred from the DNA. For this sample the table gives around 130,000 clones, of which just under 95% were detected only once. The top ten clones comprise under 7.5% of the sample.

The CDR3 starts with the cysteine, ends with the phenylalanine, and has 14 residues. The retained sequence is limited to the CDR3, 42 bases, with the frame set at the first base. Relative to germline, V is missing 3 bases and J is missing 4 bases, with 5 bases of the junction outside any gene match. According to the germline V gene (reference sequence), CDR1 reads SGHAT and CDR2 reads FQDESV. The paper's findings and limits, for the study overall: Because no samples from the day 14 peak response were available, repertoires could be characterized only after the peak T cell response. Conclusions about previously exposed vaccinees were limited because only five to seven AZD1222 recipients were SARS-CoV-2 seropositive at baseline. After two AZD1222 doses, both the breadth and the depth of spike-specific TCRs were significantly higher than at day 0 and than in MenACWY recipients. The whole spike protein was spanned by vaccine-associated CD4 TCRs, and dominant responses were seen in regions 160-218 and 743-854. Reportedly, close to half of the unique spike-specific TCRs recognized epitopes lying outside the regions that are mutated in the B.1.351 and B.1.1.7 variants. In the small 56-69-year group, the increase in depth fell short of significance, most likely because of low power. Participants were mostly white British, with more females than males. The authors suggested clonal diversity may have been underestimated.

The time point tag for this specimen amounts to: baseline before first vaccination. Samples from vaccinated people were obtained from the UK trials COV001 and COV002, which included a single-blind randomized controlled phase 2/3 trial of AZD1222 (ChAdOx1 nCoV-19) in healthy adults. Trial participant PBMC samples were collected at day 0 and day 28 after the second dose for TCRbeta chain sequencing. A word on this clone: Its antigen is currently not known. Qualities for individual bases were not recorded, and no much larger clone is one base off.

The clonotype comes from an adult in good health. The sample consisted of peripheral blood, taken on day 0 of AZD1222 vaccination. The receptor chain draws on TRBV11-1 and TRBJ1-2, with 7 middle bases fitting TRBD1. Here the CDR3 is given as CASSFQGVGYGYTF. In nucleotides, the sequence is TGTGCCAGCAGCTTCCAGGGGGTCGGCTATGGCTACACCTTC.